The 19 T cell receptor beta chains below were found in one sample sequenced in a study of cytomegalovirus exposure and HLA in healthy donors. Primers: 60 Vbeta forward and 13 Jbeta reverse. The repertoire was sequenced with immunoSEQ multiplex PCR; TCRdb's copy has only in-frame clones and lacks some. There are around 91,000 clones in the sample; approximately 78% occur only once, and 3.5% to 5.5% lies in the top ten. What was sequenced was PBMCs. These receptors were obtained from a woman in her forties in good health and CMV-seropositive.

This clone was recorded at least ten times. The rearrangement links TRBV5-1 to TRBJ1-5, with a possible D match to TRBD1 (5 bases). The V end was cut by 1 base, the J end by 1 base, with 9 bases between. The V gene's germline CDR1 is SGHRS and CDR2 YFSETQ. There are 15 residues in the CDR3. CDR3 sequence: CASSLTAGSNQPQHF. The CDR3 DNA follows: TGCGCCAGCAGCTTGACTGCAGGGAGCAATCAGCCCCAGCATTTT.

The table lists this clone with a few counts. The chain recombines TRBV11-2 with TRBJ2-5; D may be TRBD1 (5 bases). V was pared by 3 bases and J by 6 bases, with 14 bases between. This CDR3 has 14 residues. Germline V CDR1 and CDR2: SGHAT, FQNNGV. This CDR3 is CASSLTVQGKTQYF. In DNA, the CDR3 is TGTGCCAGCAGCTTGACAGTCCAAGGAAAGACCCAGTACTTC.

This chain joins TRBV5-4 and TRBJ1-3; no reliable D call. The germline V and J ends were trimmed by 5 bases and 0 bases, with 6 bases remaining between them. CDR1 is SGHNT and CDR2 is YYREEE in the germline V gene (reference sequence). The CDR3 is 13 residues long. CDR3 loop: CASRPNSGNTIYF. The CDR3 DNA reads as TGTGCCAGCAGACCTAACTCTGGAAACACCATATATTTT.

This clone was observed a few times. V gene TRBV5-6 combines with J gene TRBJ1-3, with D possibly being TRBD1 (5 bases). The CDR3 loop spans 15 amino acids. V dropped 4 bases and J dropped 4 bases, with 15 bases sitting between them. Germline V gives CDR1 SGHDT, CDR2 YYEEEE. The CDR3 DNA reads TGTGCCAGCAGCCAATTGGGAGGGGTCGGAAACACCATATATTTT. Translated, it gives CASSQLGGVGNTIYF.

The CDR3 DNA sequence: TGCGCCAGCAGTGAGGCTATCGGCGGGGAGCTGTTTTTT. Translation gives CASSEAIGGELFF. The J gene is TRBJ2-2, the V gene TRBV5-1; D gene unclear. Trimming left V 5 bases short and J 7 bases short, with 12 bases between. Germline V gives CDR1 SGHRS, CDR2 YFSETQ. The CDR3 is 13 amino acids.

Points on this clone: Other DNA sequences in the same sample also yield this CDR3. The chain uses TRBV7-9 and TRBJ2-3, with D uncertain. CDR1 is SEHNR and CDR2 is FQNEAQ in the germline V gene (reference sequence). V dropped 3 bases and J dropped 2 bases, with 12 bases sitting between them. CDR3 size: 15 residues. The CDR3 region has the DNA TGTGCCAGCAGCTTGGCGGTCCTCCCCACAGATACGCAGTATTTT. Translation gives CASSLAVLPTDTQYF.

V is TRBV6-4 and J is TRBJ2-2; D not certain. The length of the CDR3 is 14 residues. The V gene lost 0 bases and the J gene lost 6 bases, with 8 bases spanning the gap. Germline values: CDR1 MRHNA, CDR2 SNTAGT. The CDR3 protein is CASSDSNEAGELFF. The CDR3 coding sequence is TGTGCCAGCAGTGACTCGAATGAGGCCGGGGAGCTGTTTTTT.

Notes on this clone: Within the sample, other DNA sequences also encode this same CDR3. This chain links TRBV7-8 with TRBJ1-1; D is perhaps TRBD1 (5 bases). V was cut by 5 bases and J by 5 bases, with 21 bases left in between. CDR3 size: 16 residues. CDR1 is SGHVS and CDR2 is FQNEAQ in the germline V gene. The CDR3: CASSRRLGGYETEAFF. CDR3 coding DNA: TGTGCCAGCAGCCGTAGACTGGGGGGTTATGAGACTGAAGCTTTCTTT.

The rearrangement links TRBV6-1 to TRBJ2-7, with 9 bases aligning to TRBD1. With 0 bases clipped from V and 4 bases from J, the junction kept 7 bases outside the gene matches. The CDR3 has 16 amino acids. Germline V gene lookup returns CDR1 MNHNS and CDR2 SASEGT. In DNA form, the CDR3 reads TGTGCCAGCAGTGAAGCGTTTTCGGGACAGGGTTACGAGCAGTACTTC. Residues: CASSEAFSGQGYEQYF.

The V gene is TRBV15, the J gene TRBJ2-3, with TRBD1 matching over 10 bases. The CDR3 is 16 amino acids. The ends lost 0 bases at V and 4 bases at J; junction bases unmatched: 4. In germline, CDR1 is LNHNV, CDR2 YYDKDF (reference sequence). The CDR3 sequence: CATSRDLGTGADTQYF. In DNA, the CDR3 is TGTGCCACCAGCAGAGATTTGGGGACAGGGGCAGATACGCAGTATTTT.

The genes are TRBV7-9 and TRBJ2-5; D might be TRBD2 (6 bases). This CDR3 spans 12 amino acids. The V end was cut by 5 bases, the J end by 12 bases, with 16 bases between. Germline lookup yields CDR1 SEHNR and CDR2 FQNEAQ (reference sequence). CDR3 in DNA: TGTGCCAGCAGCGCCTCCGAGGCGGGAAAGTACTTC. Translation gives CASSASEAGKYF.

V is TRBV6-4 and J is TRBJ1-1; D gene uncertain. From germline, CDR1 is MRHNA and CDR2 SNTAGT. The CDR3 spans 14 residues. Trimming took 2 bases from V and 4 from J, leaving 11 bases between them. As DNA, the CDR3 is TGTGCCAGCAGTGACGGGGAGGGAAGCACTGAAGCTTTCTTT. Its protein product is CASSDGEGSTEAFF.

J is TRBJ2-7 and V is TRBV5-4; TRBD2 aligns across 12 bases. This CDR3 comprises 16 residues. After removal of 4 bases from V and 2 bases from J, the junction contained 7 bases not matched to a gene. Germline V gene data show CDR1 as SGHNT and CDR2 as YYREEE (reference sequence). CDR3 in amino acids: CASSPTRLAGAYEQYF. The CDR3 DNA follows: TGTGCCAGCAGCCCCACTAGACTAGCGGGAGCCTACGAGCAGTACTTC.

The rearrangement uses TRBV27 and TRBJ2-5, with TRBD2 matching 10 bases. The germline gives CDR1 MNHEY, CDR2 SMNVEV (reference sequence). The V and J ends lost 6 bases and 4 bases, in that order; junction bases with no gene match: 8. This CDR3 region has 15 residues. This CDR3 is CASRYSSGSGETQYF. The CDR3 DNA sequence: TGTGCCAGCAGATATTCTAGCGGGAGCGGAGAGACCCAGTACTTC.

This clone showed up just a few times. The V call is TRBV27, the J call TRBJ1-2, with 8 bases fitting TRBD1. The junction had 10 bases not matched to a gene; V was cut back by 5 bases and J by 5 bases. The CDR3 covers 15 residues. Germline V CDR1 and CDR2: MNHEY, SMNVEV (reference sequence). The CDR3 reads CASSPTGQGAYGYTF. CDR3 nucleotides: TGTGCCAGCAGTCCCACTGGACAGGGCGCTTATGGCTACACCTTC.

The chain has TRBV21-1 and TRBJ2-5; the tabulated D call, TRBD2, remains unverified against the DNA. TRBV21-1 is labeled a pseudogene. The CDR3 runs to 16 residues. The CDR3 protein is CASSTTGLPYQETQYF. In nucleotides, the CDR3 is TGTGCCAGCAGCACCACGGGACTCCCGTACCAAGAGACCCAGTACTTC.

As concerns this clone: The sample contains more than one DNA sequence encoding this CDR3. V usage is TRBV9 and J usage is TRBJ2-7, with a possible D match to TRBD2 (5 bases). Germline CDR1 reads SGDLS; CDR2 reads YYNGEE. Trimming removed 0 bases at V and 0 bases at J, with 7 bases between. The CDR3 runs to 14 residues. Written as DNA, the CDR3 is TGTGCCAGCAGCGTAGATGGGAGCTCCTACGAGCAGTACTTC. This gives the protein CASSVDGSSYEQYF.

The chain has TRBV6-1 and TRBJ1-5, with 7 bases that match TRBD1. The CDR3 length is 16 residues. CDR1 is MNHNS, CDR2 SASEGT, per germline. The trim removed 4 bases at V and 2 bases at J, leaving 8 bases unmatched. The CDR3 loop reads CASSGGQNKGNQPQHF. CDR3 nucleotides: TGTGCCAGCAGTGGGGGACAGAACAAGGGCAATCAGCCCCAGCATTTT.

The CDR3 DNA sequence: TGTGCCAGCAGACCAGACAGATACTATGGCTACACCTTC. Protein product: CASRPDRYYGYTF. This chain links TRBV6-1 with TRBJ1-2; D may be TRBD1 (5 bases). Germline V gives CDR1 MNHNS, CDR2 SASEGT. V was clipped by 6 bases and J by 3 bases, with 11 bases between them. The CDR3 extends over 13 amino acids.